This TCR beta chain was documented in a study of early stage breast cancer tumors. Method: immunoSEQ multiplex PCR; TCRdb's copy keeps in-frame clones and lacks some. The data show more than 3,000 clones, about 70% seen once. The CDR3 length is 15 residues. The V gene lost 6 bases and the J gene lost 6 bases, with 20 bases spanning the gap. Germline V lookup: CDR1 MDHEN, CDR2 SYDVKM. The chain has TRBV28 and TRBJ1-2; maybe TRBD1 (6 bases). The clonotype comes from a person in their 40s with breast cancer. Source material: breast tumor tissue. CDR3 residues: CASSRGYRERDGYTF. CDR3 DNA: TGTGCCAGCAGCCGCGGCTACAGGGAACGCGATGGCTACACCTTC.